The rows below give T cell receptor beta chains drawn from one sample of a study of blood T cell repertoires in COVID-19. TCRdb keeps only in-frame clones here, not all; method: immunoSEQ multiplex PCR. This sample yields 150,000 to 200,000 clones, of which 89% are seen a single time; approximately 2.5% belongs to the top ten. Sequences were obtained from PBMCs or T cells enriched from blood (not recorded which). All receptors derive from a woman aged 40 to 49 with acute COVID-19. Both conserved end residues are part of each CDR3. Each record gives: clone size, J gene, CDR3 length, V gene, CDR3 protein. Not all rows give a size; the values are once, few, many and, for expanded clones, a class.

abundance: few; j_gene: TRBJ1-1; len: 17; v_gene: TRBV7-2; CDR3aa: CASSLQIQQGGRTEAFF
abundance: -; j_gene: TRBJ2-1; len: 15; v_gene: TRBV18; CDR3aa: CASSLDRGSYNEQFF
abundance: -; j_gene: TRBJ2-1; len: 16; v_gene: TRBV18; CDR3aa: CASSSKNRGAGNEQFF
abundance: once; j_gene: TRBJ1-6; len: 14; v_gene: TRBV14; CDR3aa: CASSPTVYNSPLHF
abundance: -; j_gene: TRBJ2-3; len: 16; v_gene: TRBV5-5; CDR3aa: CASSLASGGGTDTQYF
abundance: -; j_gene: TRBJ2-5; len: 15; v_gene: TRBV5-1; CDR3aa: CASSTTSGGQETQYF
abundance: once; j_gene: TRBJ1-2; len: 16; v_gene: TRBV4-3; CDR3aa: CASSQQGANYNYGYTF
abundance: -; j_gene: TRBJ2-1; len: 14; v_gene: TRBV15; CDR3aa: CATRTGVTIDEQFF
abundance: -; j_gene: TRBJ2-7; len: 15; v_gene: TRBV19; CDR3aa: CASSIAGAVSYEQYF
abundance: -; j_gene: TRBJ2-7; len: 19; v_gene: TRBV6-1; CDR3aa: CASSETGLAGVGATYEQYF
abundance: -; j_gene: TRBJ1-3; len: 16; v_gene: TRBV7-9; CDR3aa: CASSSPGYGIGNTIYF
abundance: few; j_gene: TRBJ2-7; len: 15; v_gene: TRBV4-2; CDR3aa: CASSLGAAGGYEQYF
abundance: -; j_gene: TRBJ1-1; len: 14; v_gene: TRBV6-2/TRBV6-3; CDR3aa: CASSTPRTATEAFF
abundance: -; j_gene: TRBJ1-6; len: 17; v_gene: TRBV5-1; CDR3aa: CASRPVEAYSYNSPLHF
abundance: -; j_gene: TRBJ2-2; len: 13; v_gene: TRBV12-3/TRBV12-4; CDR3aa: CASSTQGSGELFF
abundance: -; j_gene: TRBJ2-5; len: 17; v_gene: TRBV5-1; CDR3aa: CASSLGMRTTGEETQYF
abundance: -; j_gene: TRBJ2-2; len: 18; v_gene: TRBV3-1/TRBV3-2; CDR3aa: CASSQDRGLVLNTGELFF
abundance: -; j_gene: TRBJ1-2; len: 14; v_gene: TRBV24-1; CDR3aa: CATSDFSRGYGYTF
abundance: -; j_gene: TRBJ1-1; len: 11; v_gene: TRBV12-3/TRBV12-4; CDR3aa: CASSWGAEAFF
abundance: -; j_gene: TRBJ1-6; len: 16; v_gene: TRBV5-1; CDR3aa: CASSLEGTGRNSPLHF
abundance: -; j_gene: TRBJ2-7; len: 13; v_gene: TRBV15; CDR3aa: CATRDIAFSEQYF
abundance: -; j_gene: TRBJ2-3; len: 16; v_gene: TRBV12-5; CDR3aa: CASGRGLAGVTDTQYF
abundance: -; j_gene: TRBJ1-5; len: 14; v_gene: TRBV28; CDR3aa: CASSGTGGNQPQHF
abundance: -; j_gene: TRBJ2-2; len: 17; v_gene: TRBV19; CDR3aa: CASSIDLRGRDTGELFF
abundance: -; j_gene: TRBJ2-1; len: 14; v_gene: TRBV15; CDR3aa: CATSRGQGYNEQFF
abundance: few; j_gene: TRBJ2-7; len: 14; v_gene: TRBV4-1; CDR3aa: CASSQVRGLGEQYF
abundance: -; j_gene: TRBJ2-1; len: 18; v_gene: TRBV27; CDR3aa: CASSGGTSGRTSYNEQFF
abundance: -; j_gene: TRBJ2-7; len: 18; v_gene: TRBV14; CDR3aa: CASSQGLAGGTSSYEQYF
abundance: once; j_gene: TRBJ2-3; len: 17; v_gene: TRBV3-1/TRBV3-2; CDR3aa: CASSQGPLAGGLDTQYF
abundance: -; j_gene: TRBJ1-4; len: 13; v_gene: TRBV6-6; CDR3aa: CASSGTDNEKLFF
abundance: -; j_gene: TRBJ2-7; len: 11; v_gene: TRBV20-1; CDR3aa: CSWTSGVEQYF
abundance: -; j_gene: TRBJ2-7; len: 18; v_gene: TRBV28; CDR3aa: CASSFPLGSSSGYYEQYF
abundance: once; j_gene: TRBJ1-1; len: 15; v_gene: TRBV6-6; CDR3aa: CASRFGQGRDTEAFF
abundance: -; j_gene: TRBJ1-2; len: 12; v_gene: TRBV9; CDR3aa: CASSVYRDGYTF